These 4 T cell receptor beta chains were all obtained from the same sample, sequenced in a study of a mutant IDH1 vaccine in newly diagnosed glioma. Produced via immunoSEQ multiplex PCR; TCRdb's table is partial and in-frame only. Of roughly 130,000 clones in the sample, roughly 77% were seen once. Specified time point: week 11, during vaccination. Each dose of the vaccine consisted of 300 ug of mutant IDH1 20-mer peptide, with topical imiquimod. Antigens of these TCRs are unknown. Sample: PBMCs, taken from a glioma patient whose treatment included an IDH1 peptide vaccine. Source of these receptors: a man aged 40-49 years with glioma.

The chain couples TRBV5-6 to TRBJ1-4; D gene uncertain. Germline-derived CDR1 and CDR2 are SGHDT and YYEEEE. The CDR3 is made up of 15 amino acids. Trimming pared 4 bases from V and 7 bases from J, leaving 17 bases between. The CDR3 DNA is TGTGCCAGCAGCCTGGACGGCAAACGACGTGAAAAACTGTTTTTT. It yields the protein CASSLDGKRREKLFF.

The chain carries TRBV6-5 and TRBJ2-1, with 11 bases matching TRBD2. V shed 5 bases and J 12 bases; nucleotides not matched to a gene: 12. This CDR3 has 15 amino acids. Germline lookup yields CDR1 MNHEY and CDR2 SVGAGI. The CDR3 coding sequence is TGTGCCAGCAGTCCACTAGCGGGAGTGGTGTGGGCGCAGTTCTTC. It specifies CASSPLAGVVWAQFF.

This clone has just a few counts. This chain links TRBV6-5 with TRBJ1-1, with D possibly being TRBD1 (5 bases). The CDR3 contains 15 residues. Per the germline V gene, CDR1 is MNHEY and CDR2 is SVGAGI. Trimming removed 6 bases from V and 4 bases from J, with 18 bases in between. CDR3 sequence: CASRPGGSGGTEAFF. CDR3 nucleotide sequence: TGTGCCAGCAGACCCGGGGGGAGTGGGGGCACTGAAGCTTTCTTT.

As DNA, the CDR3 is TGTGCCAGCAGCACCACCGACAGGGGGCTTACCACTGAAGCTTTCTTT. Translated: CASSTTDRGLTTEAFF. This chain uses TRBV7-2 with TRBJ1-1; 10 nucleotides agree with TRBD1. The germline V gene has CDR1 SGHTA and CDR2 FQGNSA. V gave up 5 bases and J gave up 4 bases; unmatched junction bases: 10. This CDR3 has 16 residues.